A single sample is the source of the 30 T cell receptor beta chains below, sequenced in a study of response to subunit inactivated influenza vaccine. One entry per CDR3 protein results from TCRdb running MiXCR on the RT-PCR reads. Among about 520,000 distinct CDR3 sequences, more than 7% were seen once, and the ten largest hold roughly 13%. The sample consisted of PBMCs from blood, taken roughly 24 months after vaccination. The receptors were gathered from a man between 50 and 75 years old who received an inactivated influenza vaccine.

This clonotype came up many times. This sequence joins TRBV7-2 and TRBJ1-2; D possibly corresponds to TRBD1 (5 bases). CDR1 is SGHTA, CDR2 FQGNSA, per germline. The CDR3 runs to 14 residues. Trimming took 5 bases from V and 3 from J, leaving 13 bases between them. The CDR3 region has the DNA TGTGCCAGCAGCCCAGCTGTAGGGGACTATGGCTACACCTTC. Its protein product is CASSPAVGDYGYTF.

The chain couples TRBV2 to TRBJ2-1, with TRBD2 matching 7 bases. There are 15 residues in the CDR3. Germline V lookup: CDR1 SNHLY, CDR2 FYNNEI. J gave up 11 bases and V 1 base, and 11 bases lay outside the gene matches. For the CDR3, the DNA is TGTGCCAGCAGTGAAGAGGGGAGGGCTAGCGGTAAGCAGTTCTTC. Amino acids: CASSEEGRASGKQFF.

On this clonotype: One end of the junction fails to match germline, which may point to a read error. V and J are TRBV3-1 and TRBJ2-3, with 8 bases matching TRBD1. Germline CDR1 reads LGHDT; CDR2 reads YNNKEL (reference sequence). This CDR3 is 15 amino acids long. The CDR3 nucleotides are TGTGCCAACAGCTTGAGGACAGGGTACTTAGATACGCAGTATTTT. Protein sequence: CANSLRTGYLDTQYF.

The chain recombines TRBV20-1 with TRBJ2-3; 8 bases are shared with TRBD1. The CDR3 is 14 amino acids. Germline loops: CDR1 DFQATT, CDR2 SNEGSKA (reference sequence). V was clipped by 7 bases and J by 0 bases; unmatched bases: 6. CDR3 sequence reads: CSVYRGSSTDTQYF. CDR3 bases: TGCAGTGTTTACAGGGGGTCTAGCACAGATACGCAGTATTTT.

This clonotype was observed a handful of times. V is TRBV24-1 and J is TRBJ2-3; D is possibly TRBD2 (6 bases). With 10 bases removed from V and 1 base from J, the gap between germline ends came to 11 bases. The CDR3 has 13 residues. The germline gives CDR1 KGHDR, CDR2 SFDVKD. CDR3 sequence (DNA): TGTGCCACGCGGGAAAGGGGCACAGATACGCAGTATTTT. Its protein is CATRERGTDTQYF.

CDR3 coding DNA: TGTGCCAGCACCTTTCGAAGGGAGACCGGGGAGCTGTTTTTT. Translation: CASTFRRETGELFF. The V and J genes are TRBV12-3 or TRBV12-4 and TRBJ2-2, with D possibly TRBD2 on 5 matching bases. Trimming took off 7 bases at V and 5 bases at J, with 14 bases between the two ends. The CDR3 sequence is 14 residues long.

In its sample, this clonotype was seen a few times. J is TRBJ2-4 and V is TRBV19; 8 bases line up with TRBD1. V lost 3 bases and J lost 13; bases outside the gene matches: 5. CDR3 length: 12 residues. Looked up from germline, CDR1 is LNHDA and CDR2 is SQIVND (reference sequence). CDR3: CASSIHRDRQYF. CDR3 nucleotides: TGTGCCAGTAGTATTCACCGGGACAGGCAGTACTTC.

V usage is TRBV20-1 and J usage is TRBJ2-4; D ambiguous. Germline values: CDR1 DFQATT, CDR2 SNEGSKA (reference sequence). The V and J ends lost 2 bases and 2 bases respectively, with 13 bases between them. The CDR3 contains 15 residues. CDR3 loop: CSARSNGLTKNIQYF. DNA of the CDR3: TGCAGTGCTAGATCAAACGGGTTGACCAAAAACATTCAGTACTTC.

This sequence joins TRBV6-5 and TRBJ2-1; 9 bases align to TRBD2. This CDR3 has 15 residues. Looked up from germline, CDR1 is MNHEY and CDR2 is SVGAGI. V was clipped by 3 bases and J by 4 bases; unmatched bases: 4. The CDR3 nucleotides are TGTGCCAGCAGTTATTCTAGCGGGGCTTACAATGAGCAGTTCTTC. This codes for CASSYSSGAYNEQFF.

This clonotype was recorded a few times. The CDR3 sequence: CAISEGTMGYNEQFF. Written as DNA, the CDR3 is TGTGCCATCAGTGAGGGGACTATGGGGTACAATGAGCAGTTCTTC. The V and J genes are TRBV10-3 and TRBJ2-1; 7 bases are a match to TRBD2. V shed 2 bases and J 4 bases; nucleotides not matched to a gene: 5. This CDR3 is built from 15 residues. The V gene's germline CDR1 is ENHRY and CDR2 SYGVKD.

This clonotype has at least ten counts. The chain links TRBV20-1 to TRBJ2-7; 12 nucleotides align to TRBD2. This CDR3 has 17 residues. J lost 9 bases, V lost 4 bases, and 19 bases had no gene match. From germline, CDR1 is DFQATT and CDR2 SNEGSKA (reference sequence). This CDR3 reads CSATRTSGNRLTRGQYF. The CDR3, as DNA: TGCAGTGCTACCCGGACTAGCGGGAATCGCCTCACGCGGGGGCAGTACTTC.

The V and J genes are TRBV6-5 and TRBJ2-1; 9 nucleotides line up with TRBD1. The CDR3 is 14 residues long. The ends lost 4 bases at V and 8 bases at J; junction bases unmatched: 6. Looked up from germline, CDR1 is MNHEY and CDR2 is SVGAGI. CDR3 region: CASSSTDRGDEQFF. CDR3 sequence (DNA): TGTGCCAGCAGTTCTACGGACAGGGGAGATGAGCAGTTCTTC.

This clonotype appeared a few times. J is TRBJ2-3 and V is TRBV20-1; 10 bases are shared with TRBD2. The trim removed 3 bases at V and 3 bases at J, leaving 6 bases unmatched. Germline assignment: CDR1 DFQATT and CDR2 SNEGSKA (reference sequence). The CDR3 spans 15 residues. The CDR3 loop reads CSASRSSGRTDTQYF. The DNA for the CDR3 is TGCAGTGCTAGTAGGTCTAGCGGGAGAACAGATACGCAGTATTTT.

With regard to this clonotype: The junction departs from the called germline gene at one end, perhaps through a read error. The CDR3 sequence: CSSSPLGGDRTYGYTF. The CDR3 region has the DNA TGTTCCAGCAGTCCCCTCGGGGGGGACAGGACCTATGGCTACACCTTC. V usage is TRBV28 and J usage is TRBJ1-2; 8 bases match TRBD1. Germline values: CDR1 MDHEN, CDR2 SYDVKM. The CDR3 runs 16 residues.

This clonotype was found a few times. The CDR3 DNA reads as TGTGCCACCGGCATTAGCGGGAACACCGGGGAGCTGTTTTTT. As protein: CATGISGNTGELFF. The chain combines TRBV7-2 with TRBJ2-2, with D tentatively TRBD2 (6 bases). Germline-derived CDR1 and CDR2 are SGHTA and FQGNSA. The CDR3 has 14 residues. V lost 10 bases and J 1 base, leaving 13 bases between the germline ends.

The chain uses TRBV11-2 and TRBJ2-1, with TRBD2 matching 8 bases. Trimming removed 7 bases from V and 7 bases from J; junction bases left unmatched: 9. Germline CDR1 and CDR2: SGHAT and FQNNGV. CDR3 length: 14 residues. In DNA form, the CDR3 reads TGTGCCAGCAACCGGGGGGGGACCAGAAATGAGCAGTTCTTC. Its translation: CASNRGGTRNEQFF.

The chain carries TRBV20-1 and TRBJ2-3, with D tentatively TRBD2 (7 bases). This CDR3 spans 15 amino acids. Trimming cost V 5 bases and J 2 bases, with 17 bases left between them. The germline V gene has CDR1 DFQATT and CDR2 SNEGSKA (reference sequence). CDR3 sequence (DNA): TGCAGTGCTCCGAGGGCGGGGGCCTTCACAGATACGCAGTATTTT. Amino acids: CSAPRAGAFTDTQYF.

The J gene is TRBJ2-7, the V gene TRBV7-8; 11 nucleotides agree with TRBD1. V lost 5 bases and J lost 1; bases outside the gene matches: 19. The CDR3 length is 20 residues. Germline V gene lookup returns CDR1 SGHVS and CDR2 FQNEAQ. CDR3 DNA sequence: TGTGCCAGCAGCACAAAAGGACGACCCGTGGGACAGGGGGGGTCCTACGAGCAGTACTTC. This codes for CASSTKGRPVGQGGSYEQYF.

The chain couples TRBV3-1 to TRBJ2-1; D is undetermined. Germline assignment: CDR1 LGHDT and CDR2 YNNKEL (reference sequence). This CDR3 has 13 amino acids. V was clipped by 5 bases and J by 15 bases, with 20 bases between them. The CDR3 DNA reads as TGTGCCAGCAGCTATCAAGCGCCAACCCATCTGTTCTTC. It specifies CASSYQAPTHLFF.

This clonotype came up a few times. The chain recombines TRBV5-8 with TRBJ2-1; D possibly corresponds to TRBD2 (6 bases). The germline gives CDR1 SGHTS, CDR2 YDEGEE. The V end was cut by 4 bases, the J end by 10 bases, with 18 bases between. The CDR3 totals 14 residues. DNA of the CDR3: TGTGCCAGCAGCCCCACATGGCGGGGAGACGAGCAGTTCTTC. Amino acid sequence: CASSPTWRGDEQFF.

This clonotype was seen a few times. This chain joins TRBV20-1 and TRBJ2-7, with 7 bases aligning to TRBD1. V dropped 6 bases and J dropped 1; count of bases not matched to a gene: 9. Germline assignment: CDR1 DFQATT and CDR2 SNEGSKA (reference sequence). The CDR3 consists of 14 residues. The DNA for the CDR3 is TGCAGTGCAGGAAGGGGACAGCGATCCTACGAGCAGTACTTC. Amino acids: CSAGRGQRSYEQYF.

This clonotype was detected only a few times. This rearrangement joins TRBV7-9 to TRBJ1-2; 7 bases align to TRBD1. The CDR3 contains 15 residues. Germline V gene data show CDR1 as SEHNR and CDR2 as FQNEAQ (reference sequence). V dropped 5 bases and J dropped 4; count of bases not matched to a gene: 10. The CDR3 DNA sequence: TGTGCCAGCAGCGGGGGACAGTTTGGGACCTATGGCTACACCTTC. This encodes CASSGGQFGTYGYTF.

The chain links TRBV30 to TRBJ2-7, with 9 nucleotides matching TRBD1. The ends lost 2 bases at V and 7 bases at J; junction bases unmatched: 15. CDR1 GTSNPN and CDR2 SVGIG come from the germline V gene (reference sequence). The CDR3 has 16 amino acids. CDR3 protein: CAWSRPRTGASREQYF. DNA for the CDR3: TGTGCCTGGAGTCGACCCCGGACAGGGGCCTCTCGGGAGCAGTACTTC. The full variable domain, its missing parts supplied by reference TRBV30 and TRBJ2-7, is SQTIHQWPATLVQPVGSPLSLECTVEGTSNPNLYWYRQAAGRGLQLLFYSVGIGQISSEVPQNLSASRPQDRQFILSSKKLLLSDSGFYLCAWSRPRTGASREQYFGPGTRLTVT.

This clonotype was observed a handful of times. The rearrangement uses TRBV4-2 and TRBJ1-1; D remains unclear. Between the trimmed V and J ends, which lost 0 bases and 5 bases, there was a span of 13 bases. Germline V gene sequence: CDR1 LGHNA, CDR2 YNFKEQ. The CDR3 contains 15 residues. The DNA of the CDR3 is TGTGCCAGCAGCCAAGATCTACACCGGGAGACTGAAGCTTTCTTT. As protein: CASSQDLHRETEAFF.

This clonotype occurred many times. V is TRBV20-1 and J is TRBJ1-1, with 7 bases fitting TRBD1. There are 14 residues in the CDR3. The V segment lost 5 bases and the J segment 1 base; nucleotides outside the gene matches: 7. CDR1 and CDR2 (germline): DFQATT, SNEGSKA (reference sequence). The CDR3 here is CSAEEDRRNTEAFF. Written as DNA, the CDR3 is TGCAGTGCTGAGGAGGACAGGAGGAACACTGAAGCTTTCTTT.

The table lists this clonotype with a few counts. The J gene is TRBJ1-5, the V gene TRBV28; D is unresolved. CDR3 length: 14 amino acids. Trimming removed 3 bases at V and 4 bases at J, with 10 bases between. The germline V gene encodes CDR1 MDHEN and CDR2 SYDVKM. CDR3 sequence: CASSFWAGNQPQHF. CDR3 in DNA: TGTGCCAGCAGTTTTTGGGCCGGAAATCAGCCCCAGCATTTT.

This clonotype turned up a few times. The V call is TRBV6-2 or TRBV6-3, the J call TRBJ2-5; D gene unclear. The length of the CDR3 is 14 residues. V lost 4 bases and J 1 base, leaving 10 bases between the germline ends. The germline gives CDR1 MNHEY, CDR2 SVGEGT. CDR3 amino acids: CASSSFGTQETQYF. CDR3 in DNA: TGTGCCAGCAGTTCCTTCGGCACCCAAGAGACCCAGTACTTC.

The chain couples TRBV29-1 to TRBJ1-4, with D possibly TRBD1 on 5 matching bases. Trimming stripped 7 bases from V and 5 bases from J, with 11 bases between. The CDR3 runs to 12 residues. Per germline, CDR1 SQVTM and CDR2 ANQGSEA. This CDR3 is CSARDGNEKLFF. The CDR3 DNA reads as TGCAGCGCTCGGGACGGGAATGAAAAACTGTTTTTT.

The V and J genes are TRBV11-2 and TRBJ2-4; D is unresolved. CDR1 is SGHAT, CDR2 FQNNGV, per germline. Trimming took off 5 bases at V and 0 bases at J, with 17 bases between the two ends. The CDR3 loop spans 17 amino acids. CDR3 residues: CASSLTGDMLAKNIQYF. The DNA of the CDR3 is TGTGCCAGCAGCCTGACTGGGGATATGCTAGCCAAAAACATTCAGTACTTC.

In this sample, this clonotype turned up many times. The chain recombines TRBV11-3 with TRBJ2-1; D possibly corresponds to TRBD1 (5 bases). CDR3 length equals 13 residues. The germline gives CDR1 SGHNT, CDR2 YENEEA. Between the trimmed V and J ends, which lost 5 bases and 7 bases, there was a span of 12 bases. The CDR3 region has the DNA TGTGCCAGCAGCAACCCCAAGGGGAATGAGCAGTTCTTC. Translated: CASSNPKGNEQFF.